This T cell receptor (beta chain) was documented in a study of PD-L1 blockade in urothelial cancer. On the study more broadly: Males with bladder-origin urothelial cancer constituted twenty-five of 29 patients. Before enrollment, 0 to 3 chemotherapy regimens had been given to patients.

Overall study findings and caveats: Better progression-free and overall survival followed lower pretreatment blood clonality.

TCRdb's copy holds only in-frame clones and misses some; the assay was immunoSEQ multiplex PCR. In the table there are roughly 45,000 clones, roughly 80% of which are singletons. The CDR3 has 14 amino acids. Per germline, CDR1 MNHEY and CDR2 SVGAGI. Trimming took 9 bases from V and 1 from J; bases not matched to a gene: 6. This sample's time point: peripheral blood 6 weeks after treatment start. Patients were diagnosed with urothelial carcinoma, either locally advanced or metastatic. About this clone: Its target is unknown.

The sample here was PBMCs, taken around atezolizumab (anti-PD-L1) treatment. The receptor comes from a man aged 55 to 70 with urothelial cancer. This rearrangement joins TRBV6-5 to TRBJ2-3; 8 nucleotides agree with TRBD1. The CDR3 region has the DNA TGTGCCAGTAAACCGGGACAGGGCACAGATACGCAGTATTTT. As protein: CASKPGQGTDTQYF.